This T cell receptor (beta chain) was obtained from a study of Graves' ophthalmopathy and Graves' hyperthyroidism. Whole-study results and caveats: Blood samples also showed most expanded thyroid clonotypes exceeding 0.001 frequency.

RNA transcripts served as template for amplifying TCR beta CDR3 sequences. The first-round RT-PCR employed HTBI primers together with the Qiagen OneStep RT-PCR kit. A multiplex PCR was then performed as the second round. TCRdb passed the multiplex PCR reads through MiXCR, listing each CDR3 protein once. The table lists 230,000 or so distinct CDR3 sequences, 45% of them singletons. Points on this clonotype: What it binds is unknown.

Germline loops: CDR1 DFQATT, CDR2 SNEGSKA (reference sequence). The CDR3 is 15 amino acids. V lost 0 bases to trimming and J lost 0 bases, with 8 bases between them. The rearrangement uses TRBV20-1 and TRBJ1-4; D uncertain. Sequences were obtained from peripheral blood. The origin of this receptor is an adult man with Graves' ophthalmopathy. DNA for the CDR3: TGCAGTGCTAGAGATCGGTCTTCAACTAATGAAAAACTGTTTTTT. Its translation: CSARDRSSTNEKLFF.